A single sample is the source of the 23 T cell receptor beta chains below, sequenced in a study of blood T cell repertoires in COVID-19. Method: immunoSEQ multiplex PCR; TCRdb's copy keeps in-frame clones and lacks some. Found here are 140,000 or so clones, about 92% of them singletons; the top ten hold around 1.5%. The sequenced sample consisted of peripheral blood. These receptors all stem from a human donor in a cohort sampled during active COVID-19.

This clone appeared once. The chain carries TRBV2 and TRBJ1-1; tentatively, D is TRBD1 (5 bases). This CDR3 is 15 amino acids long. Germline assignment: CDR1 SNHLY and CDR2 FYNNEI. Trimming stripped 4 bases from V and 1 base from J, with 13 bases between. Here the CDR3 reads CASSVGGIGNTEAFF. CDR3 nucleotides: TGTGCCAGCAGTGTGGGGGGGATTGGGAACACTGAAGCTTTCTTT.

The chain is built from TRBV29-1 and TRBJ2-2, with 7 positions matching TRBD2. With V trimmed by 6 bases and J by 1 base, 11 bases remained unmatched. Germline values: CDR1 SQVTM, CDR2 ANQGSEA. The length of the CDR3 is 16 residues. The chain's CDR3 is CSVRTRAGRNTGELFF. In nucleotides, the CDR3 is TGCAGCGTCCGGACTAGAGCGGGAAGGAACACCGGGGAGCTGTTTTTT.

J is TRBJ2-7 and V is TRBV15, with a weak D call TRBD1 (5 bases). This CDR3 comprises 15 residues. Germline-derived CDR1 and CDR2 are LNHNV and YYDKDF (reference sequence). V dropped 1 base and J dropped 5 bases, with 15 bases sitting between them. CDR3 protein: CATSRGPGSQDEQYF. The CDR3 nucleotides read TGTGCCACCAGCAGAGGACCCGGGTCACAGGACGAGCAGTACTTC.

The chain employs TRBV9 and TRBJ1-2, with 7 nucleotides matching TRBD1. Per germline, CDR1 SGDLS and CDR2 YYNGEE. V shed 3 bases, J shed 2 bases, and the junction held 4 bases outside the gene matches. The CDR3 spans 14 residues. The CDR3 DNA follows: TGTGCCAGCAGCGGAGACAGGGTGAACTATGGCTACACCTTC. Translating gives CASSGDRVNYGYTF.

The V call is TRBV6-5, the J call TRBJ1-2, with D unclear. Trimming shortened V by 6 bases and J by 8 bases, and 13 bases separated the two germline ends. From germline, CDR1 is MNHEY and CDR2 SVGAGI. CDR3 length: 12 residues. The CDR3 protein is CASRGEGGGYTF. In nucleotides, the CDR3 is TGTGCCAGCAGAGGCGAGGGTGGCGGCTACACCTTC.

V is TRBV11-2 and J is TRBJ2-5; 9 nucleotides match TRBD1. Germline V gives CDR1 SGHAT, CDR2 FQNNGV. The V and J ends lost 2 bases and 3 bases, in that order; junction bases with no gene match: 1. The CDR3 extends over 14 amino acids. The CDR3 loop reads CASSLWTGEETQYF. CDR3 sequence (DNA): TGTGCCAGCAGCTTATGGACAGGGGAAGAGACCCAGTACTTC.

The chain joins TRBV5-8 to TRBJ2-1; no clear D. Looked up from germline, CDR1 is SGHTS and CDR2 is YDEGEE. The CDR3 is 12 residues long. V was trimmed by 0 bases and J by 9 bases, leaving 7 bases between them. The CDR3 bases are TGTGCCAGCAGCTTGGGTAGTCCTGAGCAGTTCTTC. Translated, it gives CASSLGSPEQFF.

The chain is built from TRBV3-1 (or the pseudogene TRBV3-2) and TRBJ2-3; the D is unclear. The germline V gene has CDR1 LGHDT and CDR2 YNNKEL (reference sequence). CDR3 length: 15 amino acids. V lost 1 base, J lost 3 bases, and 11 bases lay in between. CDR3 residues: CASSQGWHGTDTQYF. Written as DNA, the CDR3 is TGTGCCAGCAGCCAAGGCTGGCACGGGACAGATACGCAGTATTTT.

The J gene is TRBJ2-3, the V gene TRBV6-5; 7 nucleotides line up with TRBD1. Germline CDR1 and CDR2: MNHEY and SVGAGI. CDR3 length equals 14 residues. Germline trimming cut 5 bases from V and 3 bases from J; bases unmatched to any gene: 5. For the CDR3, the DNA is TGTGCCAGCAGTCTACACAGGGGAACAGATACGCAGTATTTT. It encodes CASSLHRGTDTQYF.

This clone was seen just once. The chain is built from TRBV9 and TRBJ2-7, with D possibly being TRBD1 (6 bases). V gave up 0 bases and J gave up 7 bases, with 11 bases separating them. The CDR3 covers 13 residues. Germline CDR1 SGDLS, CDR2 YYNGEE. The CDR3 sequence is CASSVGQGWEQYF. The CDR3 nucleotides are TGTGCCAGCAGCGTAGGCCAGGGGTGGGAGCAGTACTTC. The full variable domain, its missing parts supplied by reference TRBV9 and TRBJ2-7, is DSGVTQTPKHLITATGQRVTLRCSPRSGDLSVYWYQQSLDQGLQFLIQYYNGEERAKGNILERFSAQQFPDLHSELNLSSLELGDSALYFCASSVGQGWEQYFGPGTRLTVT.

The chain recombines TRBV6-4 with TRBJ1-6, with D possibly TRBD1 on 6 matching bases. The CDR3 runs 19 residues. CDR1 is MRHNA, CDR2 SNTAGT, per germline. V gave up 10 bases and J gave up 0 bases, with 25 bases separating them. This CDR3 reads CATRSSKRGSSSYNSPLHF. The CDR3 DNA follows: TGTGCCACCCGGAGTTCTAAGAGGGGGTCGAGCTCCTATAATTCACCCCTCCACTTT.

The chain couples TRBV29-1 to TRBJ2-3, with 7 bases fitting TRBD1. Per the germline V gene, CDR1 is SQVTM and CDR2 is ANQGSEA. This CDR3 is 15 amino acids long. Trimming took 5 bases from V and 1 from J; bases not matched to a gene: 9. CDR3 DNA: TGCAGCGTTCAAGGACAGGCCGCGGGCACAGATACGCAGTATTTT. Translated, it gives CSVQGQAAGTDTQYF.

V usage is TRBV27 and J usage is TRBJ1-2; tentatively, D is TRBD1 (6 bases). The CDR3 is 15 residues long. CDR1 and CDR2 from the germline V gene are MNHEY and SMNVEV (reference sequence). V lost 6 bases to trimming and J lost 0 bases, with 14 bases between them. In nucleotides, the CDR3 is TGTGCCAGCAGCTTGACAGGAAACCCTAACTATGGCTACACCTTC. Encoded protein: CASSLTGNPNYGYTF.

The chain uses TRBV3-1 (or the pseudogene TRBV3-2) and TRBJ2-7; 8 nucleotides agree with TRBD1. Germline CDR1 is LGHDT and CDR2 is YNNKEL (reference sequence). This CDR3 region has 16 residues. The J segment lost 6 bases and the V segment lost 0 bases, leaving 10 bases of the junction unmatched. CDR3 DNA: TGTGCCAGCAGCCAAGATCCTGGGACAGGTAGTTTCGAGCAGTACTTC. Protein product: CASSQDPGTGSFEQYF.

V gene TRBV11-2 combines with J gene TRBJ1-6; a possible D gene is TRBD1 (6 bases). The germline V gene encodes CDR1 SGHAT and CDR2 FQNNGV. V dropped 3 bases and J dropped 7 bases, with 10 bases sitting between them. The CDR3 contains 14 residues. CDR3 nucleotides: TGTGCCAGCAGCTTTACAGGGCGGAATTCACCCCTCCACTTT. Translation: CASSFTGRNSPLHF.

The chain recombines TRBV6-5 with TRBJ2-7, with 7 bases that match TRBD1. The junction had 12 bases not matched to a gene; V was cut back by 6 bases and J by 4 bases. The CDR3 is 15 amino acids. CDR1 and CDR2 from the germline V gene are MNHEY and SVGAGI. The CDR3 region is CASSARQGHGYEQYF. Here the CDR3 DNA reads TGTGCCAGCAGCGCTAGACAGGGCCACGGATACGAGCAGTACTTC.

This clone was seen only once. The chain joins TRBV6-5 to TRBJ1-1; D unresolved. Trimming stripped 3 bases from V and 1 base from J, with 6 bases between. In germline, CDR1 is MNHEY, CDR2 SVGAGI. The CDR3 loop spans 13 amino acids. CDR3 sequence reads: CASSYYKNTEAFF. The CDR3 DNA reads TGTGCCAGCAGTTATTATAAGAACACTGAAGCTTTCTTT.

Points on this clone: This specimen includes other DNA sequences encoding the same CDR3. The J gene is TRBJ2-7, the V gene TRBV18; D gene uncertain. The CDR3 has 12 amino acids. The germline V gene has CDR1 KGHSH and CDR2 LQKENI. V lost 3 bases and J 1 base, leaving 4 bases between the germline ends. The CDR3 DNA sequence: TGTGCCAGCTCACCGGCTTCCTACGAGCAGTACTTC. This encodes CASSPASYEQYF. Combining the CDR3 with reference TRBV18 and TRBJ2-7 gives the whole variable domain NAGVMQNPRHLVRRRGQEARLRCSPMKGHSHVYWYRQLPEEGLKFMVYLQKENIIDESGMPKERFSAEFPKEGPSILRIQQVVRGDSAAYFCASSPASYEQYFGPGTRLTVT.

V and J are TRBV5-1 and TRBJ1-4; 10 bases agree with TRBD1. The V gene end was trimmed by 4 bases and the J gene end by 8 bases; junction bases not matched to a gene: 5. Germline values: CDR1 SGHRS, CDR2 YFSETQ. The CDR3 has 14 amino acids. This chain's CDR3 is CASSAGTGDEKLFF. DNA for the CDR3: TGCGCCAGCAGCGCCGGGACAGGGGACGAAAAACTGTTTTTT.

The chain recombines TRBV5-4 with TRBJ2-5; 10 bases fit TRBD2. The CDR3 totals 15 residues. Germline V gene data show CDR1 as SGHNT and CDR2 as YYREEE (reference sequence). Trimming at V came to 2 bases and at J to 2 bases, leaving 3 bases not matched to a gene. The CDR3 region is CASSFASGGQETQYF. As DNA, the CDR3 is TGTGCCAGCAGCTTTGCTAGCGGGGGTCAAGAGACCCAGTACTTC. Using reference TRBV5-4 and TRBJ2-5 for the parts outside the CDR3, the full variable domain is ETGVTQSPTHLIKTRGQQVTLRCSSQSGHNTVSWYQQALGQGPQFIFQYYREEENGRGNFPPRFSGLQFPNYSSELNVNALELDDSALYLCASSFASGGQETQYFGPGTRLLVL.

This chain uses TRBV21-1 with TRBJ2-1; the D call of TRBD1 is as the table states it, not checked on the DNA. TRBV21-1 is a pseudogene. The CDR3 length is 16 residues. Written as DNA, the CDR3 is TGTGCCAGCAGCCCCCACAGGGGATTCTCCTACAATGAGCAGTTCTTC. This translates into CASSPHRGFSYNEQFF.

The chain recombines TRBV11-1 with TRBJ2-5, with TRBD2 matching 7 bases. With V trimmed by 8 bases and J by 5 bases, 5 bases remained unmatched. The CDR3 extends over 12 amino acids. CDR1 is SGHAT, CDR2 FQDESV, per germline (reference sequence). In nucleotides, the CDR3 is TGTGCCAGCGGGGGGGAATGGGAGACCCAGTACTTC. It is translated as CASGGEWETQYF.

This chain uses TRBV6-2 or TRBV6-3 with TRBJ2-7; TRBD2 matches at 12 bases. The CDR3 loop spans 15 amino acids. In germline, CDR1 is MNHEY, CDR2 SVGEGT. With 5 bases clipped from V and 1 base from J, the junction kept 3 bases outside the gene matches. The CDR3 is CASSLGLAGSYEQYF. Here the CDR3 DNA reads TGTGCCAGCAGTCTCGGACTAGCGGGGTCCTACGAGCAGTACTTC.